These 21 T cell receptor beta chains were sequenced from one sample in a study of response to subunit inactivated influenza vaccine. TCRdb re-analysed the RT-PCR reads in MiXCR, keeping a single row per CDR3 protein. Altogether hundreds of thousands of distinct CDR3 sequences are present, 15% to 19% being singletons, with the ten largest covering roughly 12%. The sample here was PBMCs from blood, taken 11 to 12 days after vaccination. The receptor set was obtained from a man aged 50-60 years who received an inactivated influenza vaccine.

This clonotype was detected only a few times. This rearrangement joins TRBV30 to TRBJ2-5; 10 positions agree with TRBD1. With V trimmed by 4 bases and J by 5 bases, 4 bases remained unmatched. CDR1 is GTSNPN, CDR2 SVGIG, per germline (reference sequence). The CDR3 is made up of 13 amino acids. CDR3 protein: CAWTGQGGETQYF. Here the CDR3 DNA reads TGTGCCTGGACTGGACAGGGGGGGGAGACCCAGTACTTC.

Ten or more counts support this clonotype. This chain joins TRBV12-3 or TRBV12-4 and TRBJ2-5, with D unresolved. The CDR3 totals 12 residues. V lost 2 bases and J lost 5, with 6 bases in between. The CDR3 here is CASSLFGETQYF. Here the CDR3 DNA reads TGTGCCAGCAGTTTATTCGGCGAGACCCAGTACTTC.

Points on this clonotype: Germline and junction disagree at one end, which may indicate a read error. This chain uses TRBV7-7 with TRBJ2-1; the match to TRBD1 covers 8 bases. Germline CDR1 and CDR2: SSHAT and FNYEAQ (reference sequence). CDR3 length: 13 amino acids. The CDR3 spells CASSSQGGNEQFF. CDR3 nucleotides: TGTGCTAGCAGCTCACAGGGGGGTAATGAGCAGTTCTTC.

The table lists this clonotype with many counts. This chain joins TRBV7-9 and TRBJ2-1; D may correspond to TRBD1 or TRBD2 (5 bases each). The V gene's germline CDR1 is SEHNR and CDR2 FQNEAQ (reference sequence). V shed 4 bases and J shed 6 bases, with 22 bases lying between them. This CDR3 has 17 amino acids. CDR3 sequence reads: CASSSLLGTPEGNEQFF. The CDR3 region has the DNA TGTGCCAGCAGCTCCCTTTTGGGGACCCCAGAGGGCAATGAGCAGTTCTTC.

The chain has TRBV11-1 and TRBJ2-1; tentative D call: TRBD1 (5 bases). This CDR3 has 16 amino acids. Per germline, CDR1 SGHAT and CDR2 FQDESV (reference sequence). V shed 2 bases and J shed 0 bases, with 11 bases lying between them. The CDR3 region is CASSLRGPSSYNEQFF. Written as DNA, the CDR3 is TGTGCCAGCAGCTTAAGGGGCCCCAGCTCCTACAATGAGCAGTTCTTC. Using reference TRBV11-1 and TRBJ2-1 for the parts outside the CDR3, the full variable domain is EAEVAQSPRYKITEKSQAVAFWCDPISGHATLYWYRQILGQGPELLVQFQDESVVDDSQLPKDRFSAERLKGVDSTLKIQPAELGDSAMYLCASSLRGPSSYNEQFFGPGTRLTVL.

This chain uses TRBV20-1 with TRBJ2-1; TRBD1 matches at 8 bases. The CDR3 consists of 15 residues. With V trimmed by 5 bases and J by 0 bases, 6 bases remained unmatched. CDR1 DFQATT and CDR2 SNEGSKA come from the germline V gene (reference sequence). In DNA, the CDR3 is TGCAGTGCTGGCAGAGGGACAGGCTCCTACAATGAGCAGTTCTTC. Protein: CSAGRGTGSYNEQFF.

This chain links TRBV4-2 with TRBJ1-1; no definite D call. V lost 0 bases and J lost 0, with 8 bases in between. This CDR3 has 15 amino acids. In germline, CDR1 is LGHNA, CDR2 YNFKEQ. CDR3 DNA: TGTGCCAGCAGCCAAGAGAGTCAGCTGAACACTGAAGCTTTCTTT. Its translation is CASSQESQLNTEAFF.

The CDR3 loop is CRPTHGPYNEQFF. The DNA of the CDR3 is TGCAGACCTACTCACGGCCCGTACAATGAGCAGTTCTTC. This chain connects TRBV20-1 to TRBJ2-1; D unresolved. Germline CDR1 DFQATT, CDR2 SNEGSKA (reference sequence). This CDR3 comprises 13 residues.

This clonotype was observed once. This clone may be a read error of a much larger clone one base away. This chain joins TRBV12-3 or TRBV12-4 and TRBJ2-3, with 8 bases identical to TRBD1. V was clipped by 6 bases and J by 2 bases; unmatched bases: 10. This CDR3 spans 16 amino acids. CDR3 nucleotide sequence: TGTGCCAGCAGACCCTTGACAGGGGAACTCACAGATACGCAGTATTTT. Its translation: CASRPLTGELTDTQYF.

There are a few counts of this clonotype. The CDR3 sequence is CSVVTSPQPSSTDTQYF. CDR3 DNA sequence: TGCAGCGTCGTGACCTCCCCTCAACCCTCTAGCACAGATACGCAGTATTTT. V usage is TRBV29-1 and J usage is TRBJ2-3; no definite D call. Trimming took off 6 bases at V and 0 bases at J, with 22 bases between the two ends. The CDR3 length is 17 residues. Germline V gene sequence: CDR1 SQVTM, CDR2 ANQGSEA.

The V and J genes are TRBV11-1 and TRBJ2-3, with 14 bases aligning to TRBD2. J lost 2 bases, V lost 5 bases, and 15 bases had no gene match. The CDR3 has 20 amino acids. Germline lookup yields CDR1 SGHAT and CDR2 FQDESV (reference sequence). As DNA, the CDR3 is TGTGCCAGCAGCCCCCGGGGACTAGCGGGGGATGGGGGGTCCACAGATACGCAGTATTTT. The encoded protein is CASSPRGLAGDGGSTDTQYF.

There are a few counts of this clonotype. V usage is TRBV20-1 and J usage is TRBJ2-1, with 12 bases that match TRBD2. Germline V gene sequence: CDR1 DFQATT, CDR2 SNEGSKA (reference sequence). V gave up 2 bases and J gave up 7 bases; unmatched junction bases: 12. There are 17 residues in the CDR3. CDR3 region: CSARPGRLAGGRNEQFF. The DNA of the CDR3 is TGCAGTGCTAGACCCGGGCGGCTAGCGGGAGGGAGGAATGAGCAGTTCTTC.

This clonotype has more than one count but fewer than ten. This chain connects TRBV14 to TRBJ2-5; 7 bases map to TRBD2. Losses at the gene ends were 4 bases for V and 2 bases for J; bases not matched to a gene: 4. The CDR3 is 14 residues long. Germline CDR1 reads SGHDN; CDR2 reads FVKESK. CDR3 region: CASSRGLVQETQYF. DNA for the CDR3: TGTGCCAGCAGCCGCGGACTAGTGCAAGAGACCCAGTACTTC.

Note on this clonotype: A much larger clone differs from this one at a single base, so this may be a read error. The V and J genes are TRBV5-1 and TRBJ2-1; 9 bases agree with TRBD2. The CDR3 consists of 16 residues. The germline CDR1 and CDR2 sequences are SGHRS and YFSETQ. With 3 bases clipped from V and 2 bases from J, the junction kept 6 bases outside the gene matches. The CDR3 bases are TGCGCCAGCAGCTACGCTAGCGGGAACGCCTACAATGAGCAGTTCTTC. Its protein is CASSYASGNAYNEQFF.

This sequence joins TRBV3-1 and TRBJ2-7, with 7 bases aligning to TRBD1. CDR1 and CDR2 (germline): LGHDT, YNNKEL (reference sequence). The CDR3 runs to 15 residues. The V gene end was trimmed by 4 bases and the J gene end by 3 bases; junction bases not matched to a gene: 9. The CDR3 DNA reads as TGTGCCAGCAGCCCCCGACAGGGTACCATCTACGAGCAGTACTTC. Protein: CASSPRQGTIYEQYF.

This clonotype was detected a few times. The chain carries TRBV5-1 and TRBJ2-5, with TRBD1 matching 7 bases. This CDR3 comprises 15 residues. Germline trimming cut 4 bases from V and 2 bases from J; bases unmatched to any gene: 8. Looked up from germline, CDR1 is SGHRS and CDR2 is YFSETQ. CDR3 DNA: TGCGCCAGCAGCCGGTCCAACAGGGGACAAGAGACCCAGTACTTC. This gives the protein CASSRSNRGQETQYF.

The chain couples TRBV7-6 to TRBJ2-5, with a possible D match to TRBD1 (5 bases). Trimming left V 0 bases short and J 3 bases short, with 14 bases between. CDR3 length: 16 residues. Germline CDR1 and CDR2: SGHVS and FNYEAQ. CDR3 in DNA: TGTGCCAGCAGCTTAGCGCCCAGGGCACTTAAAGAGACCCAGTACTTC. Amino acid sequence: CASSLAPRALKETQYF.

This clonotype turned up a few times. This chain links TRBV12-3 or TRBV12-4 with TRBJ2-7; possible D gene TRBD2, 5 bases. With 0 bases removed from V and 9 bases from J, the gap between germline ends came to 21 bases. The CDR3 runs 16 residues. The DNA for the CDR3 is TGTGCCAGCAGTTTAGCGCTACAGCATGCCTACGCGGGGCAGTACTTC. This codes for CASSLALQHAYAGQYF.

This clonotype has a handful of counts. The rearrangement uses TRBV11-1 and TRBJ2-4; 9 bases agree with TRBD1. In germline, CDR1 is SGHAT, CDR2 FQDESV (reference sequence). Trimming cost V 5 bases and J 0 bases; bases outside gene matches: 20. The CDR3 is made up of 21 amino acids. CDR3 protein: CASSIPPVDRGEDLAKNIQYF. In DNA, the CDR3 is TGTGCCAGCAGCATCCCACCGGTTGACAGGGGGGAAGACCTAGCCAAAAACATTCAGTACTTC.

The chain recombines TRBV2 with TRBJ2-1, with 8 bases identical to TRBD2. Looked up from germline, CDR1 is SNHLY and CDR2 is FYNNEI. This CDR3 has 16 residues. Trimming removed 2 bases from V and 2 bases from J; junction bases left unmatched: 5. The DNA of the CDR3 is TGTGCCAGCAGTGAAAATAGGGGACTAGCCTACAATGAGCAGTTCTTC. As protein: CASSENRGLAYNEQFF.

This chain uses TRBV20-1 with TRBJ2-3; D uncertain. In germline, CDR1 is DFQATT, CDR2 SNEGSKA (reference sequence). Trimming removed 3 bases from V and 3 bases from J, with 7 bases in between. The CDR3 spans 12 residues. The CDR3 loop reads CSASDLTDTQYF. DNA of the CDR3: TGCAGTGCTAGTGACCTAACAGATACGCAGTATTTT.